This T cell receptor beta chain was sequenced for a study of OX40 agonist ivuxolimab in advanced cancers. As for the study in general: A history of anti-PD-1, anti-PD-L1 or anti-CTLA-4 therapy was acceptable, and around 36% had some. Partial responses occurred in Three dose-escalation patients, one with hepatocellular carcinoma and two with cutaneous melanoma.

Concerning this clone: Its antigen is unidentified.

The ends were cut back, 8 bases at V and 6 bases at J, with 11 bases in the middle. The CDR3 is made up of 12 amino acids. Germline CDR1 SNHLY, CDR2 FYNNEI. General study findings and limits: People who partly responded at 0.1-3.0 mg/kg had some of the least clonal expansion seen.

Assay: immunoSEQ multiplex PCR; the TCRdb copy retains only in-frame clones and omits some. This sample has 40,000 or so clones, with more than 70% found just once. The timepoints at which blood was sampled were baseline, cycle 4 day 1, and cycle 7 day 1. The clonotype originates from an adult with an advanced solid tumor such as melanoma, head and neck, liver or kidney cancer. The genes are TRBV2 and TRBJ1-5; no clear D. The sample in question was CD4+ or CD8+ T cells sorted from blood, obtained in a trial of the OX40 agonist ivuxolimab. CDR3 region: CASGGIGQPQHF. The CDR3 nucleotides are TGTGCCAGCGGAGGTATAGGTCAGCCCCAGCATTTT.